What follows are 27 T cell receptor beta chains derived from one specimen sequenced in a study of cytomegalovirus exposure and HLA in healthy donors. The primer mix had 60 Vbeta and 13 Jbeta primers. Data came from immunoSEQ multiplex PCR; TCRdb stores just in-frame clones and leaves some out. The sample lists 300,000 or so clones, roughly 86% occurring once. Source material: PBMCs. The receptor source for this set is a woman aged 40 to 50 in good health and CMV-seropositive.

In its sample, this clone was seen once. The rearrangement links TRBV6-5 to TRBJ1-3; 7 nucleotides line up with TRBD1. CDR3 length: 15 residues. Germline lookup yields CDR1 MNHEY and CDR2 SVGAGI. After removal of 4 bases from V and 8 bases from J, the junction contained 11 bases not matched to a gene. CDR3 residues: CASSFGRQGGDTIYF. The CDR3 coding sequence is TGTGCCAGCAGTTTCGGTCGACAGGGTGGGGACACCATATATTTT.

In DNA, the CDR3 is TGTGCCAGCAGCGTAGGGGGACTAGCGGTCACAGATACGCAGTATTTT. Translation gives CASSVGGLAVTDTQYF. The rearrangement uses TRBV9 and TRBJ2-3; 11 bases match TRBD2. J gave up 2 bases and V 0 bases, and 2 bases lay outside the gene matches. Germline V gene lookup returns CDR1 SGDLS and CDR2 YYNGEE. This CDR3 has 16 amino acids.

The gene calls are TRBV5-6 and TRBJ1-5; no definite D call. V lost 2 bases to trimming and J lost 2 bases, with 8 bases between them. Germline V gene lookup returns CDR1 SGHDT and CDR2 YYEEEE. The CDR3 runs 14 residues. The CDR3 sequence is CASSFRGGNQPQHF. The CDR3 bases are TGTGCCAGCAGCTTCCGGGGAGGCAATCAGCCCCAGCATTTT.

This clone came up a few times. CDR3 coding DNA: TGCGCCAGCAGCACGGGACAGGGGGCAGACTATGGCTACACCTTC. This gives the protein CASSTGQGADYGYTF. The chain carries TRBV5-1 and TRBJ1-2, with 12 bases matching TRBD1. The trim removed 4 bases at V and 3 bases at J, leaving 4 bases unmatched. This CDR3 region has 15 residues. CDR1 is SGHRS, CDR2 YFSETQ, per germline.

The V call is TRBV7-2, the J call TRBJ2-3; possibly TRBD1 for D (6 bases). The V end was cut by 3 bases, the J end by 6 bases, with 10 bases between. This CDR3 is built from 13 residues. Germline lookup yields CDR1 SGHTA and CDR2 FQGNSA. The CDR3 sequence is CASSLARGDTQYF. As DNA, the CDR3 is TGTGCCAGCAGCTTGGCAAGGGGGGATACGCAGTATTTT. The complete variable domain, with remaining parts taken from reference TRBV7-2 and TRBJ2-3, reads GAGVSQSPSNKVTEKGKDVELRCDPISGHTALYWYRQSLGQGLEFLIYFQGNSAPDKSGLPSDRFSAERTGGSVSTLTIQRTQQEDSAVYLCASSLARGDTQYFGPGTRLTVL.

This chain links TRBV12-5 with TRBJ1-6; 7 bases align to TRBD1. With V trimmed by 1 base and J by 12 bases, 9 bases remained unmatched. CDR3 length equals 15 residues. CDR1 and CDR2 from the germline V gene are LGHNT and FRNRAP. The CDR3 here is CASGLAQGFRVPLHF. CDR3 in DNA: TGTGCTAGTGGTTTGGCACAGGGGTTTCGGGTACCCCTCCACTTT. The whole variable domain, remainder taken from reference TRBV12-5 and TRBJ1-6, is DARVTQTPRHKVTEMGQEVTMRCQPILGHNTVFWYRQTMMQGLELLAYFRNRAPLDDSGMPKDRFSAEMPDATLATLKIQPSEPRDSAVYFCASGLAQGFRVPLHFGNGTRLTVT.

The chain carries TRBV27 and TRBJ2-1, with 14 bases aligning to TRBD2. The CDR3 loop spans 17 amino acids. The V segment lost 9 bases and the J segment 9 bases; nucleotides outside the gene matches: 16. Germline CDR1 and CDR2: MNHEY and SMNVEV (reference sequence). CDR3 nucleotide sequence: TGTGCCAGTGTGGGACTAGCGGGAGTAGTCGTGAGTGGTGAGCAGTTCTTC. Translated: CASVGLAGVVVSGEQFF.

The chain employs TRBV5-5 and TRBJ1-1; TRBD1 agrees at 8 bases. Per the germline V gene, CDR1 is SGHKS and CDR2 is YYEKEE (reference sequence). The CDR3 consists of 14 residues. V was clipped by 4 bases and J by 8 bases; unmatched bases: 10. The CDR3 region has the DNA TGTGCCAGCAGCCCGGGGGTGGACAGGGCGGAAGCTTTCTTT. It codes for CASSPGVDRAEAFF.

The chain links TRBV2 to TRBJ2-5, with 9 bases aligning to TRBD1. From germline, CDR1 is SNHLY and CDR2 FYNNEI. Germline trimming cut 5 bases from V and 9 bases from J; bases unmatched to any gene: 7. The CDR3 totals 13 residues. CDR3 amino acids: CASSRQGEGAQYF. The CDR3 DNA follows: TGTGCCAGCAGTCGACAGGGGGAAGGGGCCCAGTACTTC.

The chain carries TRBV28 and TRBJ2-2, with 7 bases matching TRBD2. The CDR3 has 16 amino acids. Germline-derived CDR1 and CDR2 are MDHEN and SYDVKM. Losses at the gene ends were 1 base for V and 4 bases for J; bases not matched to a gene: 6. The CDR3 DNA is TGTGCCAGCAGTTTATCGGGGGGAGGGAGCACCGGGGAGCTGTTTTTT. Residues: CASSLSGGGSTGELFF.

This clone turned up a few times. The gene calls are TRBV5-4 and TRBJ2-5; 9 bases match TRBD2. Germline CDR1 SGHNT, CDR2 YYREEE (reference sequence). V lost 4 bases, J lost 2 bases, and 3 bases stayed unmatched. The CDR3 is 14 residues long. The CDR3 region has the DNA TGTGCCAGCAGCGACCTAGCGGGACAAGAGACCCAGTACTTC. Encoded protein: CASSDLAGQETQYF.

This rearrangement joins TRBV6-5 to TRBJ2-5, with 8 bases matching TRBD2. From germline, CDR1 is MNHEY and CDR2 SVGAGI. Losses at the gene ends were 0 bases for V and 4 bases for J; bases not matched to a gene: 4. This CDR3 is built from 15 residues. The CDR3 sequence is CASSYSREGLETQYF. For the CDR3, the DNA is TGTGCCAGCAGTTACTCCCGGGAGGGCCTAGAGACCCAGTACTTC.

Written as DNA, the CDR3 is TGCGCCAGCAGCACCATGGGACTATCCACAGATACGCAGTATTTT. Amino acid sequence: CASSTMGLSTDTQYF. The chain carries TRBV5-1 and TRBJ2-3; 7 nucleotides match TRBD2. The germline V gene has CDR1 SGHRS and CDR2 YFSETQ. The CDR3 loop spans 15 amino acids. The J segment lost 2 bases and the V segment lost 4 bases, leaving 7 bases of the junction unmatched.

This clone was detected once. The rearrangement uses TRBV6-4 and TRBJ2-7; TRBD1 matches at 10 bases. The CDR3 runs to 15 residues. Per germline, CDR1 MRHNA and CDR2 SNTAGT. With V trimmed by 6 bases and J by 4 bases, 9 bases remained unmatched. CDR3: CASSVDRGPGYEQYF. The CDR3 DNA reads TGTGCCAGCAGCGTCGACAGGGGGCCTGGGTACGAGCAGTACTTC.

This clone was observed a single time. The chain couples TRBV29-1 to TRBJ2-1; D not certain. V lost 2 bases and J 14 bases, leaving 16 bases between the germline ends. The CDR3 is made up of 12 amino acids. Germline CDR1 reads SQVTM; CDR2 reads ANQGSEA. The DNA of the CDR3 is TGCAGCGTTGAACTTACTACCTCCGTAAAGTTCTTC. Encoded protein: CSVELTTSVKFF.

About this clone: The sample holds other DNA sequences that translate to the same CDR3. The V and J genes are TRBV19 and TRBJ1-5, with TRBD1 as a possible D gene (5 bases). Germline V gene sequence: CDR1 LNHDA, CDR2 SQIVND (reference sequence). Trimming removed 5 bases from V and 7 bases from J, with 12 bases in between. The CDR3 extends over 13 amino acids. The CDR3 DNA is TGTGCCAGTAGTCGGCAGGGAGGGCAGCCCCAGCATTTT. Residues: CASSRQGGQPQHF.

This chain uses TRBV11-3 with TRBJ2-3, with 8 bases lining up with TRBD2. The germline V gene encodes CDR1 SGHNT and CDR2 YENEEA. The V gene end was trimmed by 5 bases and the J gene end by 0 bases; junction bases not matched to a gene: 13. The CDR3 has 18 amino acids. The CDR3 here is CASSERSGGRFSTDTQYF. CDR3 nucleotide sequence: TGTGCCAGCAGCGAAAGGTCCGGCGGGAGGTTTAGCACAGATACGCAGTATTTT.

The rearrangement links TRBV28 to TRBJ2-1; 8 nucleotides agree with TRBD2. With V trimmed by 6 bases and J by 0 bases, 13 bases remained unmatched. In germline, CDR1 is MDHEN, CDR2 SYDVKM. The CDR3 contains 18 residues. The CDR3 reads CASSPPLISGSSYNEQFF. In DNA form, the CDR3 reads TGTGCCAGCAGCCCTCCCCTAATCAGCGGGAGCTCCTACAATGAGCAGTTCTTC.

V is TRBV5-1 and J is TRBJ2-1; possible D gene TRBD1, 5 bases. The CDR3 loop spans 14 amino acids. Trimming stripped 0 bases from V and 2 bases from J, with 6 bases between. Germline lookup yields CDR1 SGHRS and CDR2 YFSETQ. The CDR3 DNA reads TGCGCCAGCAGCTTGGGACAGACCTACAATGAGCAGTTCTTC. This encodes CASSLGQTYNEQFF. The whole variable domain, filled in from reference TRBV5-1 and TRBJ2-1, reads KAGVTQTPRYLIKTRGQQVTLSCSPISGHRSVSWYQQTPGQGLQFLFEYFSETQRNKGNFPGRFSGRQFSNSRSEMNVSTLELGDSALYLCASSLGQTYNEQFFGPGTRLTVL.

The V call is TRBV30, the J call TRBJ2-7, with D possibly matching TRBD2 (5 bases). This CDR3 region has 16 residues. Trimming removed 0 bases at V and 0 bases at J, with 15 bases between. Germline V gene lookup returns CDR1 GTSNPN and CDR2 SVGIG (reference sequence). CDR3 DNA sequence: TGTGCCTGGAGTGTAGGGAGATATGGGAGCTCCTACGAGCAGTACTTC. This translates into CAWSVGRYGSSYEQYF.

The chain has TRBV12-5 and TRBJ2-1; 9 nucleotides match TRBD1. The V gene's germline CDR1 is LGHNT and CDR2 FRNRAP. This CDR3 has 16 amino acids. V was clipped by 7 bases and J by 3 bases; unmatched bases: 10. CDR3 DNA sequence: TGTGCTAGTGCCCTCTCTAGGACAGGGGACTACAATGAGCAGTTCTTC. Translation: CASALSRTGDYNEQFF. Full variable domain (remainder filled in from reference TRBV12-5 and TRBJ2-1): DARVTQTPRHKVTEMGQEVTMRCQPILGHNTVFWYRQTMMQGLELLAYFRNRAPLDDSGMPKDRFSAEMPDATLATLKIQPSEPRDSAVYFCASALSRTGDYNEQFFGPGTRLTVL.

The chain joins TRBV7-9 to TRBJ1-4, with 8 positions matching TRBD1. CDR3 length: 15 amino acids. V lost 1 base and J lost 8; bases outside the gene matches: 6. In germline, CDR1 is SEHNR, CDR2 FQNEAQ (reference sequence). CDR3 coding DNA: TGTGCCAGCAGCTTAGGGAGCGGACAGGGAGAAAAACTGTTTTTT. Translation gives CASSLGSGQGEKLFF. Based on the CDR3 plus reference TRBV7-9 and TRBJ1-4, the full variable domain is DTGVSQNPRHKITKRGQNVTFRCDPISEHNRLYWYRQTLGQGPEFLTYFQNEAQLEKSRLLSDRFSAERPKGSFSTLEIQRTEQGDSAMYLCASSLGSGQGEKLFFGSGTQLSVL.

The chain combines TRBV5-1 with TRBJ2-3, with D possibly being TRBD2 (6 bases). Between the trimmed V and J ends, which lost 4 bases and 0 bases, there was a span of 18 bases. The CDR3 spans 17 residues. Germline values: CDR1 SGHRS, CDR2 YFSETQ. The CDR3 loop is CASSAVLATTSTDTQYF. CDR3 sequence (DNA): TGCGCCAGCAGCGCAGTACTAGCAACTACTAGCACAGATACGCAGTATTTT.

The V and J genes are TRBV7-2 and TRBJ1-6; 7 nucleotides align to TRBD1. Germline V gives CDR1 SGHTA, CDR2 FQGNSA. The CDR3 is 15 amino acids. V shed 1 base and J 7 bases; nucleotides not matched to a gene: 4. The CDR3 DNA reads as TGTGCCAGCAGCTTAGTGGCAGGGGGAAATTCACCCCTCCACTTT. This sequence encodes CASSLVAGGNSPLHF.

There are a few counts of this clone. The CDR3 nucleotides read TGTGCCAGCAGCCCCTTAATAGGGCAGGGGGCAATCTCCTCCTACGAGCAGTACTTC. Protein sequence: CASSPLIGQGAISSYEQYF. This chain uses TRBV5-6 with TRBJ2-7; 8 bases are shared with TRBD1. The CDR3 loop spans 19 amino acids. Germline-derived CDR1 and CDR2 are SGHDT and YYEEEE. V shed 4 bases, J shed 0 bases, and the junction held 18 bases outside the gene matches.

This clone was observed a handful of times. This chain connects TRBV29-1 to TRBJ2-7; 7 bases align to TRBD1. The germline V gene encodes CDR1 SQVTM and CDR2 ANQGSEA. The V and J ends lost 2 bases and 5 bases, in that order; junction bases with no gene match: 0. This CDR3 region has 11 residues. The CDR3 DNA follows: TGCAGCGTTGAAAGGGGGCACGAGCAGTACTTC. This sequence encodes CSVERGHEQYF.

CDR3 nucleotide sequence: TGTGCCAGCTCACCACAAGGGACAGGGGGTTCTGGGGCCAACGTCCTGACTTTC. Its translation is CASSPQGTGGSGANVLTF. The chain combines TRBV18 with TRBJ2-6; 11 bases map to TRBD1. The length of the CDR3 is 18 residues. Germline-derived CDR1 and CDR2 are KGHSH and LQKENI. J was trimmed by 1 base and V by 1 base; bases with no gene match: 3.